A single sample gave rise to the 10 T cell receptor beta chains below, sequenced in a study of cytomegalovirus exposure and HLA in healthy donors. TCRdb's copy holds only in-frame clones and misses some; the assay was immunoSEQ multiplex PCR. The data contain 280,000 or so clones, 85% to 90% of them seen just once; the ten biggest clones take up over 0.85%. The sequenced material came from PBMCs. All receptors derive from a woman aged 18-29 years in good health and CMV-seronegative.

V gene TRBV11-2 combines with J gene TRBJ2-7; TRBD1 agrees at 7 bases. Trimming at V came to 5 bases and at J to 3 bases, leaving 7 bases not matched to a gene. Germline V CDR1 and CDR2: SGHAT, FQNNGV. The CDR3 runs 14 residues. CDR3 loop: CASSDGTGVYEQYF. In DNA form, the CDR3 reads TGTGCCAGCAGCGATGGTACAGGGGTCTACGAGCAGTACTTC.

V gene TRBV5-1 combines with J gene TRBJ1-2; no reliable D call. CDR3 size: 17 residues. In germline, CDR1 is SGHRS, CDR2 YFSETQ. Trimming cost V 0 bases and J 4 bases, with 19 bases left between them. The CDR3 here is CASSLEWADTPSYGYTF. The CDR3, as DNA: TGCGCCAGCAGCTTGGAATGGGCAGATACACCAAGCTATGGCTACACCTTC.

V usage is TRBV7-8 and J usage is TRBJ1-5, with D possibly matching TRBD1 (6 bases). Germline CDR1 is SGHVS and CDR2 is FQNEAQ. CDR3 length equals 14 residues. V was shortened by 5 bases and J by 5 bases, with 13 bases between the two germline ends. The CDR3 protein is CASSHKDSHQPQHF. The CDR3 DNA reads TGTGCCAGCAGCCACAAGGACAGCCATCAGCCCCAGCATTTT.

The gene calls are TRBV6-6 and TRBJ2-1; possibly TRBD2 for D (6 bases). The V end was cut by 8 bases, the J end by 0 bases, with 14 bases between. Looked up from germline, CDR1 is MNHNY and CDR2 is SVGAGI (reference sequence). The CDR3 length is 15 residues. Here the CDR3 reads CASDLGGSSYNEQFF. The DNA of the CDR3 is TGTGCCAGCGACCTAGGAGGGAGCTCCTACAATGAGCAGTTCTTC.

This chain links TRBV6-5 with TRBJ1-4, with D perhaps TRBD1 (5 bases). V lost 2 bases and J lost 0, with 10 bases in between. Germline-derived CDR1 and CDR2 are MNHEY and SVGAGI. The CDR3 extends over 16 amino acids. In DNA form, the CDR3 reads TGTGCCAGCAGTTACACCTACAGGTCAACTAATGAAAAACTGTTTTTT. The encoded protein is CASSYTYRSTNEKLFF.

The chain has TRBV28 and TRBJ1-1; TRBD1 matches at 8 bases. The germline V gene encodes CDR1 MDHEN and CDR2 SYDVKM. Germline trimming cut 10 bases from V and 0 bases from J; bases unmatched to any gene: 10. This CDR3 region has 15 residues. The CDR3 reads CATGQARGLNTEAFF. The CDR3 DNA sequence: TGTGCCACCGGACAAGCCAGGGGGCTGAACACTGAAGCTTTCTTT.

V and J are TRBV14 and TRBJ2-3, with TRBD2 matching over 10 bases. The CDR3 contains 15 residues. Germline assignment: CDR1 SGHDN and CDR2 FVKESK. The J segment lost 6 bases and the V segment lost 4 bases, leaving 7 bases of the junction unmatched. The CDR3 is CASSPLAGGGDTQYF. The CDR3 DNA follows: TGTGCCAGCAGCCCCTTAGCGGGAGGTGGGGATACGCAGTATTTT.

V usage is TRBV4-2 and J usage is TRBJ2-1, with 8 bases that match TRBD2. V was clipped by 4 bases and J by 0 bases; unmatched bases: 8. Germline V gene data show CDR1 as LGHNA and CDR2 as YNFKEQ. The CDR3 length is 17 residues. The CDR3 DNA is TGTGCCAGCAGCCCAGGGACAAGCGGGAGCTCCTACAATGAGCAGTTCTTC. Encoded protein: CASSPGTSGSSYNEQFF.

The rearrangement joins TRBV27 to TRBJ1-5, with D perhaps TRBD1 (5 bases). The CDR3 sequence is 15 residues long. The germline V and J ends were trimmed by 5 bases and 5 bases, with 16 bases remaining between them. CDR1 and CDR2 from the germline V gene are MNHEY and SMNVEV (reference sequence). The CDR3 coding sequence is TGTGCCAGCAGTCCATTGGGGGGGGGTGATCAGCCCCAGCATTTT. Its translation: CASSPLGGGDQPQHF.

The J gene is TRBJ2-5, the V gene TRBV5-4, with 11 nucleotides matching TRBD1. The germline V gene encodes CDR1 SGHNT and CDR2 YYREEE (reference sequence). The CDR3 runs 15 residues. The V and J ends lost 2 bases and 3 bases, in that order; junction bases with no gene match: 3. CDR3 sequence reads: CASSLRTGGEETQYF. CDR3 DNA: TGTGCCAGCAGCTTACGGACAGGGGGCGAAGAGACCCAGTACTTC.